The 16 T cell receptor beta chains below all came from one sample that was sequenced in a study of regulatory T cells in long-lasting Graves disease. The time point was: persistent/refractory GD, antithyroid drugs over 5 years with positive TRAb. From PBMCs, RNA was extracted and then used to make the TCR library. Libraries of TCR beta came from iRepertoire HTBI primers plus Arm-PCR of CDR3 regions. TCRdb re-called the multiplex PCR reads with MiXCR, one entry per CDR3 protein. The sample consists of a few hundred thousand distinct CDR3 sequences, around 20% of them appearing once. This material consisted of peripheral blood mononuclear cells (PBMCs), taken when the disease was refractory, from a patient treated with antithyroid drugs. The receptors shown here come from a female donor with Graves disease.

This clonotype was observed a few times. The CDR3 spells CSARSGDSGNTIYF. CDR3 DNA sequence: TGCAGTGCTAGATCAGGGGACTCTGGAAACACCATATATTTT. The chain has TRBV20-1 and TRBJ1-3; maybe TRBD1 (6 bases). Trimming pared 2 bases from V and 0 bases from J, leaving 8 bases between. This CDR3 has 14 residues. Germline loops: CDR1 DFQATT, CDR2 SNEGSKA (reference sequence).

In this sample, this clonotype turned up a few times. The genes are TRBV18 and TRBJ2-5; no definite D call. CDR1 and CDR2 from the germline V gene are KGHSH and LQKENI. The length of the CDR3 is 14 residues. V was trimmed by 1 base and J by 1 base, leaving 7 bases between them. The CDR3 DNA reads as TGTGCCAGCTCACCACGAAGCAGCCAAGAGACCCAGTACTTC. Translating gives CASSPRSSQETQYF.

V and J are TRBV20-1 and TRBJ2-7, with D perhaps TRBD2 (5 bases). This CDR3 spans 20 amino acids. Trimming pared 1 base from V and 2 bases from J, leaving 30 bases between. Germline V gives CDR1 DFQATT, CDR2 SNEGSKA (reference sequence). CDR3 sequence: CSARVFSVSGRFDSAYEQYF. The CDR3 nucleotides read TGCAGTGCTAGAGTTTTTTCGGTTTCGGGCCGATTTGATAGCGCCTACGAGCAGTACTTC.

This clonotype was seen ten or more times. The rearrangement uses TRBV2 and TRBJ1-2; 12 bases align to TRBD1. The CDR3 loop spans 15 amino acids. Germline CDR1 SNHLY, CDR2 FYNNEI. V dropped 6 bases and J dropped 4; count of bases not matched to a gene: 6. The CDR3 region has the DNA TGTGCCAGCAGGGCCGGGACAGGGGGCGGCTATGGCTACACCTTC. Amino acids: CASRAGTGGGYGYTF.

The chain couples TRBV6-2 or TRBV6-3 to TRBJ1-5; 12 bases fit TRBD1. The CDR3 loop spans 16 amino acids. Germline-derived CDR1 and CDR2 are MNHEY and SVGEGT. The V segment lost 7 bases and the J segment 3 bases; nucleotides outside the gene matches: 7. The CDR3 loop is CASIPEGQGANQPQHF. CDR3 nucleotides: TGTGCCAGCATCCCCGAGGGACAGGGGGCCAATCAGCCCCAGCATTTT.

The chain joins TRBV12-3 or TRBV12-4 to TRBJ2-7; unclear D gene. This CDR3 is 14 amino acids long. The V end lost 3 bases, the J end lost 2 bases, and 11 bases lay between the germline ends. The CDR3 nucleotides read TGTGCCAGCAGTTTCTTGACCGATACCTACGAGCAGTACTTC. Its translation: CASSFLTDTYEQYF.

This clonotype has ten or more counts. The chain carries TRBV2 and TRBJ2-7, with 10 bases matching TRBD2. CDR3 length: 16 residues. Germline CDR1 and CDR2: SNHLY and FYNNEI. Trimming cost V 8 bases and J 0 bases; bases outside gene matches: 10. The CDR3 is CASRSSPSGSSYEQYF. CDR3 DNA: TGTGCCAGCCGATCATCCCCTAGCGGGAGCTCCTACGAGCAGTACTTC.

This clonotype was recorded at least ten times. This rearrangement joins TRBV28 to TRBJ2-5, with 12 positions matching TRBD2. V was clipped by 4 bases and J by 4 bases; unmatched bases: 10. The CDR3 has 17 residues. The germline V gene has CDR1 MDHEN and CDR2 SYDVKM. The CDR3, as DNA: TGTGCCAGCAGTTCCGGCCGACTAGCGGGAGTGGGAGAGACCCAGTACTTC. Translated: CASSSGRLAGVGETQYF.

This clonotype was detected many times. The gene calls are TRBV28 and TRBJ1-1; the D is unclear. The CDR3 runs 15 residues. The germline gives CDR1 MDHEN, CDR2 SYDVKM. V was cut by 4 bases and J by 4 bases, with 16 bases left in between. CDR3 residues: CASSSPGNWGTEAFF. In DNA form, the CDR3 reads TGTGCCAGCAGTTCCCCGGGGAACTGGGGCACTGAAGCTTTCTTT.

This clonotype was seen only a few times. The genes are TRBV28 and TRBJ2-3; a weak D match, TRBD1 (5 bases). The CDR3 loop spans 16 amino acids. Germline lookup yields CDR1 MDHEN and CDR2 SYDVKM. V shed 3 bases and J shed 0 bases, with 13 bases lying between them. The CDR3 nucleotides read TGTGCCAGCAGTTTTCAGCCAGGGATTAGCACAGATACGCAGTATTTT. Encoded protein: CASSFQPGISTDTQYF.

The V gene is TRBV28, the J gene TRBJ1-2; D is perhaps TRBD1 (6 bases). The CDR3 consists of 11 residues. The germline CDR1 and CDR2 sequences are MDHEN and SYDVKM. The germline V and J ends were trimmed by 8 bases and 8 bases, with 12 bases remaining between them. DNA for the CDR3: TGTGCCAGCGAAACAGGGTCCGGCTACACCTTC. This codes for CASETGSGYTF.

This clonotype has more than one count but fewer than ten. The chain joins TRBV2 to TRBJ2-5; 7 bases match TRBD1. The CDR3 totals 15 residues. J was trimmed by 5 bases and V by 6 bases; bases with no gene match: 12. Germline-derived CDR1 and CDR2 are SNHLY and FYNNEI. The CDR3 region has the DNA TGTGCCAGCAGCGTAGAAGGGGGCCGACGGGAGACCCAGTACTTC. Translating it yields CASSVEGGRRETQYF.

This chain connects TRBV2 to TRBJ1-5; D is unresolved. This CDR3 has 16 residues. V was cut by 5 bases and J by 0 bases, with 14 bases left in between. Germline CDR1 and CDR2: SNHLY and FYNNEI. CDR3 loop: CASSYMAGGSNQPQHF. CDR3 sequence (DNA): TGTGCCAGCAGTTACATGGCAGGAGGTAGCAATCAGCCCCAGCATTTT.

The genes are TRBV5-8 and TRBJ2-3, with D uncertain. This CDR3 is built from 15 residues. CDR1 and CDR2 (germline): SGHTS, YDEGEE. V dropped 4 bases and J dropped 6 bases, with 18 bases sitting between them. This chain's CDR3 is CASSPGTGVVDTQYF. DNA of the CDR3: TGTGCCAGCAGCCCAGGTACTGGGGTAGTCGATACGCAGTATTTT.

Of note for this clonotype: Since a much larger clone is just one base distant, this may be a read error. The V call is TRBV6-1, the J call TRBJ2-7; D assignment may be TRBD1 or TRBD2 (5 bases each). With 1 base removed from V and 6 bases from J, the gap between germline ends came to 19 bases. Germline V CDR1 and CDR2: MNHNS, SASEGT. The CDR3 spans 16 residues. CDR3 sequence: CASSEDAGRNWGEQYF. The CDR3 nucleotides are TGTGCCAGCAGTGAAGACGCAGGGAGAAATTGGGGCGAGCAGTACTTC.

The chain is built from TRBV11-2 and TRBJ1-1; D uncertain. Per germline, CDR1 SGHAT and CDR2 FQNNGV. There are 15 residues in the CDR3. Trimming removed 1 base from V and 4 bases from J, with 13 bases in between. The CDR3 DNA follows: TGTGCCAGCAGCTTAGGAAGCATCTTAGGCACTGAAGCTTTCTTT. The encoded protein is CASSLGSILGTEAFF.